One TCR beta chain is described in this entry. TCRdb keeps only in-frame clones here, not all; method: immunoSEQ multiplex PCR. The data contain around 84,000 clones, around 79% of them singletons. These data belong to a study of blood T cell repertoires in COVID-19. Germline assignment: CDR1 SGHNT and CDR2 YYREEE (reference sequence). V lost 4 bases, J lost 4 bases, and 18 bases lay in between. The CDR3 covers 16 residues. Sequences were obtained from peripheral blood. This TCR was recovered from a man aged 45-65 years with active or convalescent COVID-19. V and J are TRBV5-4 and TRBJ1-3, with D tentatively TRBD1 (6 bases). Written as DNA, the CDR3 is TGTGCCAGCAGCCCCACTGGGGGCCTAACGGGAAACACCATATATTTT. This encodes CASSPTGGLTGNTIYF.